These 27 T cell receptor beta chains came from one sample sequenced in a study of blood T cell repertoires in COVID-19 (dated by TCRdb to about 2020). The library relied on the immunoSEQ multiplex PCR assay. TCRdb obtained this table from immuneACCESS and retained in-frame rearrangements with V and J assigned. These tables miss some clones; where compared with another copy, unresolved V genes account for less than half of the shortfall, and the remainder is unexplained. Present in this sample are a few hundred thousand clones, over 75% of which were seen just once. The ten largest clones represent approximately 9.4% of the sample. The sample consisted of PBMCs or T cells enriched from blood (not recorded which). The receptors were sampled from a middle-aged woman who had recovered from COVID-19.

The rearrangement links TRBV4-2 to TRBJ2-7; 9 bases map to TRBD2. Looked up from germline, CDR1 is LGHNA and CDR2 is YNFKEQ. The CDR3 contains 14 residues. The V segment lost 0 bases and the J segment 6 bases; nucleotides outside the gene matches: 3. The CDR3 nucleotides are TGTGCCAGCAGCCAAGACCTAGCGGGATTCGAGCAGTACTTC. Translating gives CASSQDLAGFEQYF.

The chain joins TRBV11-1 to TRBJ2-2, with TRBD1 matching over 7 bases. Germline-derived CDR1 and CDR2 are SGHAT and FQDESV (reference sequence). Trimming cost V 5 bases and J 0 bases; bases outside gene matches: 6. CDR3 length equals 16 residues. The CDR3 spells CASSQGGQTNTGELFF. CDR3 DNA: TGTGCCAGCAGCCAAGGGGGCCAAACGAACACCGGGGAGCTGTTTTTT.

This sequence joins TRBV29-1 and TRBJ1-2; TRBD1 might be the D (6 bases). V lost 7 bases, J lost 4 bases, and 10 bases lay in between. In germline, CDR1 is SQVTM, CDR2 ANQGSEA. The CDR3 spans 11 residues. CDR3 residues: CSGGGFYGYTF. For the CDR3, the DNA is TGCAGCGGTGGGGGCTTCTATGGCTACACCTTC.

This clone came up once. V and J are TRBV11-3 and TRBJ1-1; D gene uncertain. This CDR3 region has 14 residues. V was clipped by 4 bases and J by 1 base, with 10 bases between them. The germline V gene encodes CDR1 SGHNT and CDR2 YENEEA. In nucleotides, the CDR3 is TGTGCCAGCAGCTCTACGCCCGAGAACACTGAAGCTTTCTTT. Its protein product is CASSSTPENTEAFF.

The genes are TRBV18 and TRBJ1-3, with D unclear. CDR3 length: 15 residues. CDR1 is KGHSH, CDR2 LQKENI, per germline. V lost 6 bases, J lost 3 bases, and 15 bases lay in between. The CDR3 bases are TGTGCCAGCTCTCCGACCGGGGAGAATGGAAACACCATATATTTT. This encodes CASSPTGENGNTIYF.

This chain joins TRBV7-2 and TRBJ1-2; no clear D. With 5 bases removed from V and 6 bases from J, the gap between germline ends came to 13 bases. Germline V CDR1 and CDR2: SGHTA, FQGNSA. CDR3 length: 13 residues. CDR3 residues: CASSLGRNHGYTF. CDR3 coding DNA: TGTGCCAGCAGCCTAGGGCGGAACCATGGCTACACCTTC.

This chain's CDR3 is CASSPGGPNTGELFF. CDR3 coding DNA: TGTGCCAGCAGCCCGGGGGGACCGAACACCGGGGAGCTGTTTTTT. The rearrangement joins TRBV11-3 to TRBJ2-2; 7 nucleotides line up with TRBD2. Germline lookup yields CDR1 SGHNT and CDR2 YENEEA. V trimming: 5 bases; J trimming: 0 bases; junction bases outside the gene matches: 3. The CDR3 has 15 amino acids.

The CDR3 here is CASRGQGGTEAFF. CDR3 nucleotide sequence: TGTGCCAGCAGGGGACAGGGGGGAACTGAAGCTTTCTTT. The V and J genes are TRBV28 and TRBJ1-1; TRBD1 agrees at 11 bases. J was trimmed by 5 bases and V by 6 bases; bases with no gene match: 2. Germline V gives CDR1 MDHEN, CDR2 SYDVKM. The CDR3 is 13 residues long.

This chain connects TRBV7-9 to TRBJ1-2, with D unresolved. Germline CDR1 is SEHNR and CDR2 is FQNEAQ (reference sequence). CDR3 length: 16 residues. Trimming took 3 bases from V and 6 from J, leaving 20 bases between them. This CDR3 reads CASSLSGASLTDGYTF. The CDR3 coding sequence is TGTGCCAGCAGCTTGAGCGGTGCCAGTCTCACGGATGGCTACACCTTC.

This sequence joins TRBV2 and TRBJ2-7, with 9 bases fitting TRBD1. Germline CDR1 and CDR2: SNHLY and FYNNEI. V lost 6 bases to trimming and J lost 6 bases; unmatched junction nucleotides: 3. The length of the CDR3 is 12 residues. This chain's CDR3 is CASRQDRGEQYF. The CDR3 DNA reads as TGTGCCAGCAGGCAGGACAGGGGCGAGCAGTACTTC.

The V gene is TRBV7-9, the J gene TRBJ2-2; 10 bases map to TRBD2. V shed 2 bases and J 7 bases; nucleotides not matched to a gene: 10. CDR1 and CDR2 (germline): SEHNR, FQNEAQ (reference sequence). The CDR3 is 17 residues long. The CDR3 coding sequence is TGTGCCAGCAGCTTAAGGGGGCCTAGCGGGAGTAACGGGGAGCTGTTTTTT. This gives the protein CASSLRGPSGSNGELFF.

This clone has only a few counts. The CDR3 reads CARTSGDNEQFF. The CDR3 nucleotides are TGTGCCAGGACTAGCGGGGACAATGAGCAGTTCTTC. The V call is TRBV19, the J call TRBJ2-1; 11 bases are a match to TRBD2. Germline V gene data show CDR1 as LNHDA and CDR2 as SQIVND (reference sequence). Germline trimming cut 9 bases from V and 5 bases from J; bases unmatched to any gene: 0. The CDR3 runs 12 residues. The full variable domain, its missing parts supplied by reference TRBV19 and TRBJ2-1, is DGGITQSPKYLFRKEGQNVTLSCEQNLNHDAMYWYRQDPGQGLRLIYYSQIVNDFQKGDIAEGYSVSREKKESFPLTVTSAQKNPTAFYLCARTSGDNEQFFGPGTRLTVL.

The V gene is TRBV7-9, the J gene TRBJ2-7; tentative D call: TRBD2 (6 bases). This CDR3 is 16 amino acids long. Between the trimmed V and J ends, which lost 1 base and 0 bases, there was a span of 13 bases. CDR1 is SEHNR, CDR2 FQNEAQ, per germline (reference sequence). CDR3: CASSLGSGVASYEQYF. The CDR3 bases are TGTGCCAGCAGCTTAGGGTCGGGGGTGGCCTCCTACGAGCAGTACTTC.

The chain links TRBV5-4 to TRBJ2-1; the match to TRBD2 covers 9 bases. Trimming cost V 4 bases and J 8 bases; bases outside gene matches: 13. Germline V gives CDR1 SGHNT, CDR2 YYREEE (reference sequence). The CDR3 sequence is 16 residues long. In nucleotides, the CDR3 is TGTGCCAGCAGCGGACCGGGACTAGCCCCCACACATGAGCAGTTCTTC. Translating gives CASSGPGLAPTHEQFF.

V usage is TRBV3-1 (or the pseudogene TRBV3-2) and J usage is TRBJ1-2; TRBD1 might be the D (6 bases). The CDR3 has 14 amino acids. Deletions cut 1 base from V and 4 bases from J, with 10 bases between. Germline CDR1 LGHDT, CDR2 YNNKEL (reference sequence). In DNA form, the CDR3 reads TGTGCCAGCAGCCAAGGACAGGATGTCTATGGCTACACCTTC. Translation gives CASSQGQDVYGYTF.

The J gene is TRBJ2-1, the V gene TRBV6-5; D perhaps matches TRBD2 (5 bases). V lost 0 bases and J lost 0, with 6 bases in between. CDR3 length equals 15 residues. From germline, CDR1 is MNHEY and CDR2 SVGAGI. Here the CDR3 DNA reads TGTGCCAGCAGTTACTCTAGCGTCTCCTACAATGAGCAGTTCTTC. This gives the protein CASSYSSVSYNEQFF.

In this sample, this clone turned up once. The chain employs TRBV3-1 (or the pseudogene TRBV3-2) and TRBJ1-1; TRBD1 is a possible D gene (5 bases). Germline CDR1 is LGHDT and CDR2 is YNNKEL (reference sequence). The V and J ends lost 1 base and 4 bases respectively, with 10 bases between them. The CDR3 is made up of 14 amino acids. The CDR3 DNA is TGTGCCAGCAGCCAAGTTCCGGGGGGCACTGAAGCTTTCTTT. It encodes CASSQVPGGTEAFF.

This clone was seen a handful of times. The J gene is TRBJ2-5, the V gene TRBV2; TRBD1 is a possible D gene (5 bases). This CDR3 region has 14 residues. V was trimmed by 8 bases and J by 7 bases, leaving 20 bases between them. CDR1 SNHLY and CDR2 FYNNEI come from the germline V gene. The CDR3 protein is CASGAVGGRPTQYF. The CDR3 DNA follows: TGTGCCAGCGGGGCGGTTGGCGGACGACCGACCCAGTACTTC.

V usage is TRBV9 and J usage is TRBJ1-1; a possible D gene is TRBD1 (5 bases). Germline V gene lookup returns CDR1 SGDLS and CDR2 YYNGEE. V lost 1 base, J lost 3 bases, and 10 bases lay in between. The CDR3 spans 14 residues. In DNA form, the CDR3 reads TGTGCCAGCAGCGTACAGGGAGGGGACACTGAAGCTTTCTTT. Translation gives CASSVQGGDTEAFF.

The chain is built from TRBV28 and TRBJ2-4; tentative D call: TRBD2 (7 bases). With 3 bases removed from V and 5 bases from J, the gap between germline ends came to 14 bases. CDR3 length: 15 amino acids. Germline loops: CDR1 MDHEN, CDR2 SYDVKM. The CDR3 nucleotides are TGTGCCAGCAGTTTGGGGGGGCGGAGAGAAAACATTCAGTACTTC. Its translation is CASSLGGRRENIQYF.

The chain employs TRBV15 and TRBJ2-7; TRBD2 might be the D (5 bases). The CDR3 has 14 amino acids. The germline V gene has CDR1 LNHNV and CDR2 YYDKDF (reference sequence). Trimming took off 1 base at V and 2 bases at J, with 9 bases between the two ends. The CDR3 DNA sequence: TGTGCCACCAGCAGAGCCTTGGAGGCCTACGAGCAGTACTTC. The encoded protein is CATSRALEAYEQYF.

The V and J genes are TRBV7-2 and TRBJ2-1, with D possibly being TRBD1 (6 bases). Trimming removed 3 bases at V and 4 bases at J, with 16 bases between. Germline CDR1 SGHTA, CDR2 FQGNSA. There are 16 residues in the CDR3. The CDR3 DNA reads TGTGCCAGCAGCTTGTTCCCGCAGGGGAAATACAATGAGCAGTTCTTC. It encodes CASSLFPQGKYNEQFF.

CDR3 DNA: TGCGCCAGCAGCCCCCCGGGTCAACCCTATGGCTACACCTTC. It yields the protein CASSPPGQPYGYTF. The rearrangement joins TRBV5-1 to TRBJ1-2; D remains unclear. Germline CDR1 is SGHRS and CDR2 is YFSETQ. The CDR3 runs to 14 residues. Trimming pared 4 bases from V and 4 bases from J, leaving 14 bases between.

The V and J genes are TRBV5-4 and TRBJ2-2; TRBD2 matches at 8 bases. Germline V gene sequence: CDR1 SGHNT, CDR2 YYREEE (reference sequence). The junction had 8 bases not matched to a gene; V was cut back by 4 bases and J by 6 bases. This CDR3 comprises 15 residues. The CDR3 reads CASSPAGVNPGELFF. The CDR3 DNA follows: TGTGCCAGCAGCCCAGCGGGGGTAAACCCCGGGGAGCTGTTTTTT. The entire variable domain, with the rest obtained from reference TRBV5-4 and TRBJ2-2, is as follows: ETGVTQSPTHLIKTRGQQVTLRCSSQSGHNTVSWYQQALGQGPQFIFQYYREEENGRGNFPPRFSGLQFPNYSSELNVNALELDDSALYLCASSPAGVNPGELFFGEGSRLTVL.

This chain links TRBV19 with TRBJ1-3; no reliable D call. Germline assignment: CDR1 LNHDA and CDR2 SQIVND (reference sequence). Trimming took 3 bases from V and 0 from J, leaving 9 bases between them. The CDR3 has 15 residues. Here the CDR3 DNA reads TGTGCCAGTAGTATCGACGGGTACTCTGGAAACACCATATATTTT. Encoded protein: CASSIDGYSGNTIYF.

The chain has TRBV25-1 and TRBJ1-1; D unclear. The CDR3 loop spans 15 amino acids. Germline assignment: CDR1 MGHDK and CDR2 SYGVNS. Trimming shortened V by 1 base and J by 1 base, and 10 bases separated the two germline ends. Written as DNA, the CDR3 is TGTGCCAGCAGTGAATCTCAAGCTAAGAACACTGAAGCTTTCTTT. Protein: CASSESQAKNTEAFF.

The chain links TRBV19 to TRBJ2-4, with 11 nucleotides matching TRBD1. There are 17 residues in the CDR3. Germline V gives CDR1 LNHDA, CDR2 SQIVND (reference sequence). The V gene end was trimmed by 4 bases and the J gene end by 7 bases; junction bases not matched to a gene: 12. This CDR3 reads CASSTTLRTGGLNIQYF. CDR3 DNA sequence: TGTGCCAGTAGTACCACCCTCCGGACAGGGGGCTTGAACATTCAGTACTTC.